The sequence of this T cell receptor (beta chain) was determined in a study of OX40 agonist ivuxolimab in advanced cancers. Whole-study context: Every 2 weeks, patients got intravenous ivuxolimab at one of six dose levels (0.01-10 mg/kg). Partial responses were achieved by three patients, one with hepatocellular carcinoma and two with cutaneous melanoma.

The CDR3 sequence is 15 residues long. Germline lookup yields CDR1 LNHDA and CDR2 SQIVND (reference sequence). V lost 6 bases and J lost 2, with 17 bases in between. Peripheral blood came from all dose cohorts at three timepoints. The data were produced by immunoSEQ multiplex PCR, yet TCRdb's version contains in-frame clones alone and is incomplete. The sample shows 150,000 to 190,000 clones, roughly 94% of them seen only once. This TCR was recovered from an adult with an advanced solid tumor such as melanoma, head and neck, liver or kidney cancer. The sequences come from CD4+ or CD8+ T cells sorted from blood, collected in a trial of the OX40 agonist ivuxolimab. This chain connects TRBV19 to TRBJ2-7; D might be TRBD1 or TRBD2, each matching 6 bases. The CDR3 spells CASSPREGEAYEQYF. The CDR3 DNA reads as TGTGCCAGTAGCCCCCGCGAGGGGGAGGCCTACGAGCAGTACTTC.